This entry features one T cell receptor (beta chain) sequence. Though nominally healthy at sampling, donors likely had unrecorded immune exposures. V shed 5 bases and J shed 13 bases, with 18 bases lying between them. Germline loops: CDR1 MGHDK, CDR2 SYGVNS. The CDR3 length is 13 residues. Use of 60 Vbeta and 13 Jbeta primers characterized the PCR. In the authors' methods: Roughly 12 million of 65 million to 95 million unique TCR beta chains were shared, per a later count. TCRdb's table, derived via immunoSEQ multiplex PCR, lists solely in-frame clones and lacks some. Clone size and V and J calls were adopted from that table, with D and trimming inferred from the DNA. This sample has under 200,000 clones, with about 80% found just once. This specimen comes from a study of cytomegalovirus exposure and HLA in healthy donors. Overall study context: Roughly 80 million unique TCRs from HLA-typed donors were held in an early data release.

Sequencing input: PBMCs. The sequence derives from a woman aged 45 to 65 in good health and CMV-seronegative. The chain couples TRBV25-1 to TRBJ2-1; tentative D call: TRBD2 (7 bases). The CDR3 here is CASSPGGGEIQFF. The CDR3, as DNA: TGTGCCAGCAGTCCTGGGGGGGGCGAAATACAGTTCTTC.